Listed below are T cell receptor beta chains from one sample, sequenced in a study of early T cells in non-severe SARS-CoV-2 infection. TCRdb redid the calling of the 5' RACE reads with MiXCR, one entry per CDR3 protein. Of around 44,000 distinct CDR3 sequences listed, 6% to 8% are singletons. Sample: whole blood. The receptor source for this set is an adult who was a healthcare worker with PCR-confirmed SARS-CoV-2 infection or an uninfected control (not recorded which). The CDR3 runs from the conserved cysteine through the conserved F or W. A D gene is named only where the DNA matches it firmly. Clone size is not always given. Where it is, it says once, few, many or a class for expanded clones.

clone size	V gene	D gene	J gene	CDR3 DNA	CDR3 protein
.	TRBV10-1	.	TRBJ1-1	TGCGCCAGCAGTGAGTCTCGTGCATTGAACACTGAAGCTTTCTTT	CASSESRALNTEAFF
many	TRBV28	.	TRBJ2-2	TGTGCCAGCAGTCCAGGGAGGCGCACCGGGGAGCTGTTTTTT	CASSPGRRTGELFF
many	TRBV5-1	.	TRBJ1-1	TGCGCCAGCAGCTTGCGCGGGGTTGCCACTGAAGCTTTCTTT	CASSLRGVATEAFF
few	TRBV27	TRBD2	TRBJ2-1	TGTGCCAGCAGTTCACGCCCTAGCGGGGGGCCTTACAATGAGCAGTTCTTC	CASSSRPSGGPYNEQFF
many	TRBV28	TRBD1	TRBJ2-7	TGTGCCAGCACCTACTTACAGGGGGCACCCTACGAGCAGTACTTC	CASTYLQGAPYEQYF
many	TRBV29-1	TRBD1	TRBJ1-4	TGCAGCGTTGAGTCTGGACAGGTTGACGGAAAACTGTTTTTT	CSVESGQVDGKLFF
few	TRBV29-1	.	TRBJ2-1	TGCAGCGTTGTGAATAGCGGCTACAATGAGCAGTTCTTC	CSVVNSGYNEQFF
many	TRBV11-2	TRBD1	TRBJ2-2	TGTGCCAGCAGCTTAGGGGACAGGGACACCGGGGAGCTGTTTTTT	CASSLGDRDTGELFF
few	TRBV20-1	.	TRBJ2-1	TGCAGTGCAGAGGGATTCAGGGGCAGTAACAATGAGCAGTTCTTC	CSAEGFRGSNNEQFF
.	TRBV20-1	.	TRBJ2-3	TGCAGTGCTAGAGAGCCCCTACAGACAGATACGCAGTATTTT	CSAREPLQTDTQYF
many	TRBV9	.	TRBJ1-6	TGTGCCAGCAGCGCCGATTGGGGCGGATATTCACCCCTCCACTTT	CASSADWGGYSPLHF
.	TRBV6-6	.	TRBJ2-7	TGTGCCAGCAGGGAGGGCTACGAGCAGTACTTC	CASREGYEQYF
many	TRBV6-6	.	TRBJ1-2	TGTGCCAGCAGCCCCGGGGGTCACTATGGCTACACCTTC	CASSPGGHYGYTF
many	TRBV2	TRBD2	TRBJ2-2	TGTGCCAGCAGGTGGGAGGGCGCCACCGGGGAGCTGTTTTTT	CASRWEGATGELFF
many	TRBV10-2	.	TRBJ1-5	TGCGCCAGCAGTTCGGACGGGGGGGGCCAGCCCCAGCATTTT	CASSSDGGGQPQHF
many	TRBV6-5	TRBD2	TRBJ2-3	TGTGCCAGCAGTTACTCCGCTAGCGGAAGCACAGATACGCAGTATTTT	CASSYSASGSTDTQYF
few	TRBV2	TRBD2	TRBJ2-3	TGTGCCAGCAGCGACCCTAGCGGGGGGCGCTCAGATACGCAGTATTTT	CASSDPSGGRSDTQYF
few	TRBV29-1	.	TRBJ2-7	TGCAGCGTTGAAGCTAGTTCCCACGAGCAGTACTTC	CSVEASSHEQYF
.	TRBV30	.	TRBJ1-1	TGTGCCTGGAGTGTAGGAACAGGGTGGGGCACTGAAGCTTTCTTT	CAWSVGTGWGTEAFF
many	TRBV3-1	TRBD2	TRBJ2-4	TGTGCCAGCAGCCAAGTGAGGGGAAGCGGGGGTCCTATTACAGCCAAAAACATTCAGTACTTC	CASSQVRGSGGPITAKNIQYF
many	TRBV10-1	TRBD1	TRBJ1-1	TGCGCCAGCAGTGAGTCCAGGGGGGCGCAAAACACTGAAGCTTTCTTT	CASSESRGAQNTEAFF
many	TRBV10-3	.	TRBJ1-1	TGTGCCACCGACCCGGAGCCGAGGGGGATGAACACTGAAGCTTTCTTT	CATDPEPRGMNTEAFF
few	TRBV5-4	TRBD2	TRBJ2-7	TGTGCCAGCAGCTTGGGATCTAGCGGGGTCTTAATCTCCTACGAGCAGTACTTC	CASSLGSSGVLISYEQYF
few	TRBV27	.	TRBJ2-7	TGTGCCAGCAGATTTCAGGCCGCTTACGAGCAGTACTTC	CASRFQAAYEQYF
many	TRBV6-6	.	TRBJ2-5	TGTGCCAGCAGTCCCCCCGGGGAAGAGACCCAGTACTTC	CASSPPGEETQYF
.	TRBV6-2/TRBV6-3	.	TRBJ1-5	TGTGCCAGCAGTCTCTCAGGGCCGCAACAGCCCCAGCATTTT	CASSLSGPQQPQHF
few	TRBV20-1	TRBD1	TRBJ2-2	TGCAGTGCTAGAGATGGAAGTCGGACAGGGGGCGTTTTCGGGGAGCTGTTTTTT	CSARDGSRTGGVFGELFF
.	TRBV28	.	TRBJ1-1	TGTGCCAGCAGTAAGGGGTCTTCGGGGAACACTGAAGCTTTCTTT	CASSKGSSGNTEAFF
many	TRBV12-3/TRBV12-4	.	TRBJ2-3	TGTGCCAGCAGTTTAGGAGATACGCAGTATTTT	CASSLGDTQYF
many	TRBV5-4	.	TRBJ2-3	TGTGCCAGCAGCTTGAACTACGGGACCACAGTAGATACGCAGTATTTT	CASSLNYGTTVDTQYF
few	TRBV2	TRBD1	TRBJ2-2	TGTGCCAGAAGGGACAGGAACACCGGGGAGCTGTTTTTT	CARRDRNTGELFF
many	TRBV20-1	.	TRBJ2-7	TGCAGTGCTAGAAATAGAAACAGGGTGTTCCTTTACGAGCAGTACTTC	CSARNRNRVFLYEQYF
few	TRBV27	.	TRBJ2-7	TGTGCCAGCAGCCCCCAGGCTTACGGCTACGAGCAGTACTTC	CASSPQAYGYEQYF
many	TRBV20-1	.	TRBJ1-2	TGCAGTGCTGCGGACCCGAACTATGGCTACACCTTC	CSAADPNYGYTF
many	TRBV2	.	TRBJ1-2	TGTGCCACCGGGACGGTCTATGGCTACACCTTC	CATGTVYGYTF
few	TRBV19	.	TRBJ2-1	TGTGCCAGCCTCGGGGGAACCTCCTACAATGAGCAGTTCTTC	CASLGGTSYNEQFF
many	TRBV12-3/TRBV12-4	TRBD2	TRBJ2-3	TGTGCCAGCAGACGGACTAGCGGGGGGACCACAGATACGCAGTATTTT	CASRRTSGGTTDTQYF
.	TRBV12-3/TRBV12-4	.	TRBJ2-5	TGTGCCAGCAGTTTCCTGGAGACCCAGTACTTC	CASSFLETQYF
.	TRBV9	.	TRBJ2-6	TGTGCCAGCAGCGTACGTCCAAGCTCTGGGGCCAACGTCCTGACTTTC	CASSVRPSSGANVLTF
many	TRBV20-1	TRBD1	TRBJ2-3	TGCAGTGCTCCAACAGGGGCAGATACGCAGTATTTT	CSAPTGADTQYF
many	TRBV10-2	.	TRBJ2-1	TGCGCCAGCAGCCGGGCCAATGAGCAGTTCTTC	CASSRANEQFF
many	TRBV28	.	TRBJ1-1	TGTGGATGGGACACTGAAGCTTTCTTT	CGWDTEAFF
few	TRBV6-2/TRBV6-3	.	TRBJ2-1	TGTGCCAGCAGATCCGGGGGGCTTAATTACAATGAGCAGTTCTTC	CASRSGGLNYNEQFF
many	TRBV20-1	.	TRBJ2-7	TGCAGTGCTAGGCTAAAGAGGACAGTAGTTTTTCGTGGGGAGCAGTACTTC	CSARLKRTVVFRGEQYF
many	TRBV18	.	TRBJ2-5	TGTGCCAGCTCACCACCAGTGTCTCAAGAGACCCAGTACTTC	CASSPPVSQETQYF